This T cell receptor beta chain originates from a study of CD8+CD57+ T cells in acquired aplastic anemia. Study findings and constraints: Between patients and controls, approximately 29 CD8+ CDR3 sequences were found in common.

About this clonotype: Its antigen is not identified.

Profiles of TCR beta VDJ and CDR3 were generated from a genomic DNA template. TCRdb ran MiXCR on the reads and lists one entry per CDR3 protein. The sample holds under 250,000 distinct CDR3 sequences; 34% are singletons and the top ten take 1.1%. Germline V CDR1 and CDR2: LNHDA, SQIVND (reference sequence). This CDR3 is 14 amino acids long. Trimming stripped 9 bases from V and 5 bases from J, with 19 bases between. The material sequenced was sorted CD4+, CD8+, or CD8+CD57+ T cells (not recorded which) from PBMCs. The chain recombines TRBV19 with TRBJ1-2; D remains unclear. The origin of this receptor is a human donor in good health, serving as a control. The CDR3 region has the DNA TGTGCCAGCAGCTCTCGACGGGAGGAGTATGGCTACACCTTC. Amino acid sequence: CASSSRREEYGYTF.